Each of the 2 T cell receptor beta chains below was sequenced from the same sample in a study of naive CD8 T cells in extremely preterm neonates. Study-level points and caveats: Relative to older groups, preterm infants had shorter, less trimmed CDR3s with fewer N additions.

No antigen has been identified for these receptors. Extremely preterm deliveries at roughly 22-27 weeks of gestation provided the preterm samples. Measured with immunoSEQ multiplex PCR; TCRdb has only the in-frame clones, and not every one. The sample has tens of thousands of clones; about nine tenths are singletons. The sequencing input was naive CD8+ T cells from cord blood. These receptors came from a boy who was born preterm.

The chain is built from TRBV19 and TRBJ2-3; the D gene is possibly TRBD1 (6 bases). With 6 bases removed from V and 6 bases from J, the gap between germline ends came to 10 bases. The CDR3 loop spans 12 amino acids. Germline assignment: CDR1 LNHDA and CDR2 SQIVND (reference sequence). The CDR3 region has the DNA TGTGCCAGTAGCCCTCAGGGGGATACGCAGTATTTT. Residues: CASSPQGDTQYF.

This rearrangement joins TRBV7-9 to TRBJ1-5; no clear D gene. The germline V gene has CDR1 SEHNR and CDR2 FQNEAQ (reference sequence). The V end lost 1 base, the J end lost 6 bases, and 4 bases lay between the germline ends. The length of the CDR3 is 12 residues. The CDR3 DNA reads TGTGCCAGCAGCTTAGGGGCTCAGCCCCAGCATTTT. Protein: CASSLGAQPQHF. Based on the CDR3 plus reference TRBV7-9 and TRBJ1-5, the full variable domain is DTGVSQNPRHKITKRGQNVTFRCDPISEHNRLYWYRQTLGQGPEFLTYFQNEAQLEKSRLLSDRFSAERPKGSFSTLEIQRTEQGDSAMYLCASSLGAQPQHFGDGTRLSIL.